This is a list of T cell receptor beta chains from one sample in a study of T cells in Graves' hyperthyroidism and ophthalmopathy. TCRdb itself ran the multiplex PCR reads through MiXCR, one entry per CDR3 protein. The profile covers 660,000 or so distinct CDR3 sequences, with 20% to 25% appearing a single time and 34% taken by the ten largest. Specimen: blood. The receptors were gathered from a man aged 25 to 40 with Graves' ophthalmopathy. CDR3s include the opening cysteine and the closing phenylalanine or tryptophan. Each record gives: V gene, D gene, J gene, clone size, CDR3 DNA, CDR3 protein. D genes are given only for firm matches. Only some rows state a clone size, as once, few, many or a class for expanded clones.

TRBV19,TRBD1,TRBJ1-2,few,TGTGCCAGTAGTATAGGGGACAGGACGCTTCATGGCTACACCTTC,CASSIGDRTLHGYTF
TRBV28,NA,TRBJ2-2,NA,TGTGCCAGCAGTTCGTCAGGGGTCGGGGAGCTGTTTTTT,CASSSSGVGELFF
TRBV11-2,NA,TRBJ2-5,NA,TGTGCCAGCAGCTTCTCAAGTGTGACGCAAGAGACCCAGTACTTC,CASSFSSVTQETQYF
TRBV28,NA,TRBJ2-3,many,TGTGCCAGCAGTTTGGGGGAGAGCGCTCAACGAGCCACAGATACGCAGTATTTT,CASSLGESAQRATDTQYF
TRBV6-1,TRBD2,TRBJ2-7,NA,TGTGCCAGCAGCCCTAGGCGGGGGGAACCCTACGAGCAGTACTTC,CASSPRRGEPYEQYF
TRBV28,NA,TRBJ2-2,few,TGTGCCAGCAGTTTGATTAGTCCCACCGGGGAGCTGTTTTTT,CASSLISPTGELFF
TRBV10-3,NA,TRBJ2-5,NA,TGTGCCATCAGTGAGGGGGATGTAGAAGAGACCCAGTACTTC,CAISEGDVEETQYF
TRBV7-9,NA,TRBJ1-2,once,TGTGCCAGCAGCTCGCTGACAATGGGAGGGGGCTATGGCTACACCTTC,CASSSLTMGGGYGYTF
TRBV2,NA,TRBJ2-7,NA,TGTGCCAGCAGTGATCCCGGGACCTACGAGCAGTACTTC,CASSDPGTYEQYF
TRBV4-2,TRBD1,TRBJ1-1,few,TGTGCCAGCAGCCAGGCACAGGGGCGCGGGGTGAACACTGAAGCTTTCTTT,CASSQAQGRGVNTEAFF
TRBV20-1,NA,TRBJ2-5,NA,TGCAGTGCTAGCGGGAGTGGGTGGAAGACCCAGTACTTC,CSASGSGWKTQYF
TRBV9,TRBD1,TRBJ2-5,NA,TGTGCCAGCAGCGTAGATGGGACAGGGGCGATAGGGACCCAGTACTTC,CASSVDGTGAIGTQYF
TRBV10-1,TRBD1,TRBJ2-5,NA,TGCGCCAGCAGTGAGTCCACAGGGGTGGACCAAGAGACCCAGTACTTC,CASSESTGVDQETQYF
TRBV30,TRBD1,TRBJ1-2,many,TGTGCCTGGAGCTGGGGACAGAACTATGGCTACACCTTC,CAWSWGQNYGYTF
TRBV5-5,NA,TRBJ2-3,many,TGTGCCAGCAGCTTAAAGGGGGCAGATACGCAGTATTTT,CASSLKGADTQYF
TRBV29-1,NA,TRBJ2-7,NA,TGCAGCGTTGTCGGGGCGGGACGGCGTGAGCAGTACTTC,CSVVGAGRREQYF
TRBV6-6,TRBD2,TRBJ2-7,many,TGTGCCAGCAGTTACGCCTCCTCAACTAGCGGGAGCTACGAGCAGTACTTC,CASSYASSTSGSYEQYF
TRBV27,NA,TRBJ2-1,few,TGTGCCAGCAGTTTGTCCCCCCAAGTTACTGAGCAGTTCTTC,CASSLSPQVTEQFF
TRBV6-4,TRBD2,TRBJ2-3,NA,TGTGCCAGCAGTGAAACGGGACATAGCGGGAGGGCGAGCTTTGATACGCAGTATTTT,CASSETGHSGRASFDTQYF
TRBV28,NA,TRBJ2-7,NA,TGTGCCAGCAGTTCCTACGATACAGGGTACGAGCAGTACTTC,CASSSYDTGYEQYF
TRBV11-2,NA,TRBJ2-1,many,TGTGCCAGCAGCTTACAGACTATCAATGAGCAGTTCTTC,CASSLQTINEQFF
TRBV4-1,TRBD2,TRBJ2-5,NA,TGCGCCAGCAGCCCCTCTGGCCGGGGGAGTAGCGGGAGACCAGAGACCCAGTACTTC,CASSPSGRGSSGRPETQYF
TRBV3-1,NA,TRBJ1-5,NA,TGTGCCAGCAGCCAGGGATATAGCAATCAGCCCCAGCATTTT,CASSQGYSNQPQHF
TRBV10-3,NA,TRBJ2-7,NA,TGTGCCATCGGGGCATTAGGGACCGAAACCTACTACGAGCAGTACTTC,CAIGALGTETYYEQYF
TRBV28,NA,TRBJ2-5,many,TGTGCCAGCAGTTTGAGAGGGACCCAAGAGACCCAGTACTTC,CASSLRGTQETQYF
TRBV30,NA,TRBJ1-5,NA,TGTGCCTGGAGTGTGCAGGGATTTGGTCAGCCCCAGCATTTT,CAWSVQGFGQPQHF
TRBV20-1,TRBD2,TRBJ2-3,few,TGCAGTGCGACAAGCGGGAGCTCAGATACGCAGTATTTT,CSATSGSSDTQYF